These T cell receptor beta chains were read from a single sample in a study of T-cell memory formation after mild COVID-19. One entry per CDR3 protein results from TCRdb running MiXCR on the 5' RACE reads. This repertoire shows 450,000 or so distinct CDR3 sequences, approximately 25% found once; its top ten account for roughly an eighth. The material sequenced was PBMCs or a T cell subset sorted from them (not recorded which). These receptors originate from an adult woman who had mild COVID-19 (a few samples of this study predate the infection). Cell type and time point are not known. The CDR3 runs from the conserved cysteine through the conserved F or W. A D gene is named only where the DNA matches it firmly. Only some rows state a clone size, as once, few, many or a class for expanded clones.

v_call: TRBV7-9; clone_size: few; j_call: TRBJ2-5; d_call: TRBD2; cdr3_nt: TGTGCCAGCAGCCGGACTAGTGGTGAAGAGACCCAGTACTTC; cdr3_aa: CASSRTSGEETQYF
v_call: TRBV12-3/TRBV12-4; clone_size: few; j_call: TRBJ2-7; d_call: TRBD2; cdr3_nt: TGTGCCAGCAGTTTATGGGGGAGGGACTACGAGCAGTACTTC; cdr3_aa: CASSLWGRDYEQYF
v_call: TRBV7-2; clone_size: few; j_call: TRBJ2-5; d_call: .; cdr3_nt: TGTGCCAGCAGCCCCGGGTGGACCCAGTACTTC; cdr3_aa: CASSPGWTQYF
v_call: TRBV9; clone_size: .; j_call: TRBJ2-3; d_call: TRBD2; cdr3_nt: TGTGCCAGCAGCGCCTCGGGACTAGCGGGAGATACGCAGTATTTT; cdr3_aa: CASSASGLAGDTQYF
v_call: TRBV4-1; clone_size: few; j_call: TRBJ2-1; d_call: .; cdr3_nt: TGCGCCAGCAGCCAAGGGACACGGGCCGGCTCCTACAATGAGCAGTTCTTC; cdr3_aa: CASSQGTRAGSYNEQFF
v_call: TRBV6-5; clone_size: few; j_call: TRBJ2-7; d_call: TRBD2; cdr3_nt: TGTGCCAGCAGTTACTCGGGTCTGGGCGGGAGCTCCTACGAGCAGTACTTC; cdr3_aa: CASSYSGLGGSSYEQYF
v_call: TRBV4-2; clone_size: .; j_call: TRBJ2-4; d_call: TRBD2; cdr3_nt: TGTGCCAGCAGCCAAGGTGGACTAGCGGGAGTATTGAACATTCAGTACTTC; cdr3_aa: CASSQGGLAGVLNIQYF
v_call: TRBV5-5; clone_size: few; j_call: TRBJ2-1; d_call: TRBD1; cdr3_nt: TGTGCCAGCAGCCCAGGACAGGGGGCGCTTGGTGAGCAGTTCTTC; cdr3_aa: CASSPGQGALGEQFF
v_call: TRBV6-2/TRBV6-3; clone_size: .; j_call: TRBJ2-7; d_call: TRBD2; cdr3_nt: TGTGCCAGCAGGGGACTAGCGGGCCCCACCTCCTACGAGCAGTACTTC; cdr3_aa: CASRGLAGPTSYEQYF
v_call: TRBV5-1; clone_size: .; j_call: TRBJ1-3; d_call: .; cdr3_nt: TGCGCCAGCAGCCCCCAAGGGGTTGGAAACACCATATATTTT; cdr3_aa: CASSPQGVGNTIYF
v_call: TRBV5-6; clone_size: .; j_call: TRBJ2-7; d_call: TRBD1; cdr3_nt: TGTGCCAGCACCCATGAAGGACAGGCTAGCTCCTACGAGCAGTACTTC; cdr3_aa: CASTHEGQASSYEQYF
v_call: TRBV5-6; clone_size: few; j_call: TRBJ2-7; d_call: .; cdr3_nt: TGTGCCAGCAGCTCGATGGGGACAAGCCACGAGCAGTACTTC; cdr3_aa: CASSSMGTSHEQYF
v_call: TRBV7-8; clone_size: .; j_call: TRBJ1-3; d_call: .; cdr3_nt: TGTGCCAGCAGCCCCCCTGGAGGAAACACCATATATTTT; cdr3_aa: CASSPPGGNTIYF
v_call: TRBV7-9; clone_size: .; j_call: TRBJ2-7; d_call: .; cdr3_nt: TGTGCCAGCAGCTTAAAAGCGGTAGGCGAGCAGTACTTC; cdr3_aa: CASSLKAVGEQYF